This T cell receptor beta chain is from a study of shared clonotypes between healthy human individuals. Study-level points and caveats: Naive subsets typically showed greater estimated richness than memory subsets. Shared clonotypes across all four donors exceeded non-shared ones in generation probability.

On this clone: The antigen remains undetermined.

Sequencing was performed with immunoSEQ multiplex PCR; in TCRdb, only in-frame clones are kept and a portion is missing. This sample has roughly 2.5 million clones, with approximately 94% found just once. V lost 3 bases and J lost 2, with 17 bases in between. From germline, CDR1 is KGHSH and CDR2 LQKENI. This CDR3 has 16 residues. V is TRBV18 and J is TRBJ2-7; D might be TRBD1 (5 bases). The sequence was collected from a man aged 18 to 30 in good health. The source material was naive CD4+ T cells sorted from blood. This sample's subset: CD45RA+ positively selected. The CDR3 loop reads CASSPISSGLPYEQYF. Here the CDR3 DNA reads TGTGCCAGCTCACCCATTAGCTCAGGGCTACCCTACGAGCAGTACTTC.